Here is one T cell receptor (beta chain) with its context. These data originate in a study of blood T cell repertoires in COVID-19. Participant-given clinical history determined each cohort assignment. The CDR3 consists of 19 residues. The ends were cut back, 0 bases at V and 5 bases at J, with 22 bases in the middle. The germline V gene encodes CDR1 LGHNA and CDR2 YNFKEQ. The assay was immunoSEQ multiplex PCR, and TCRdb's table has in-frame clones only and misses some. This sample has roughly 430,000 clones, with over 75% found just once. The material sequenced was PBMCs or T cells enriched from blood (not recorded which). The rearrangement links TRBV4-2 to TRBJ2-2, with D perhaps TRBD2 (6 bases). The source is a middle-aged woman with acute COVID-19. CDR3 sequence reads: CASSQDFLAGTPGTGELFF. The CDR3 DNA reads TGTGCCAGCAGCCAAGATTTTTTGGCGGGGACGCCGGGGACCGGGGAGCTGTTTTTT.